These 9 T cell receptor beta chains came from one sample sequenced in a study of cytomegalovirus exposure and HLA in healthy donors. The primer mix had 60 Vbeta and 13 Jbeta primers. Libraries were prepared by immunoSEQ multiplex PCR; TCRdb keeps only in-frame clonotypes and omits some of them. The sample includes more than 85,000 clones, about 77% of them seen just once. The sequenced sample was PBMCs. These receptors originate from a woman aged 45-65 years in good health and CMV-seropositive.

The chain carries TRBV5-1 and TRBJ2-6; no firm D call. This CDR3 is 17 amino acids long. The V end was cut by 5 bases, the J end by 0 bases, with 15 bases between. Germline V CDR1 and CDR2: SGHRS, YFSETQ. The CDR3 is CASRGGPPGSGANVLTF. Written as DNA, the CDR3 is TGCGCCAGCAGGGGTGGGCCGCCAGGCTCTGGGGCCAACGTCCTGACTTTC.

The count of this clone is one. This rearrangement joins TRBV19 to TRBJ2-1; 9 bases fit TRBD1. V shed 7 bases and J 4 bases; nucleotides not matched to a gene: 8. The germline V gene has CDR1 LNHDA and CDR2 SQIVND (reference sequence). The CDR3 runs 15 residues. The CDR3 is CASTHDRGVYNEQFF. The CDR3 nucleotides are TGTGCCAGTACTCACGACAGGGGGGTATACAATGAGCAGTTCTTC.

The chain combines TRBV2 with TRBJ1-5; D is possibly TRBD1 (6 bases). From germline, CDR1 is SNHLY and CDR2 FYNNEI. The CDR3 spans 15 residues. Trimming cost V 3 bases and J 5 bases, with 14 bases left between them. CDR3 in amino acids: CASSDAGARYQPQHF. The CDR3 bases are TGTGCCAGCAGTGATGCAGGGGCCCGGTATCAGCCCCAGCATTTT.

The J gene is TRBJ1-1, the V gene TRBV7-9; D is possibly TRBD1 (6 bases). The V end lost 8 bases, the J end lost 7 bases, and 14 bases lay between the germline ends. Germline CDR1 SEHNR, CDR2 FQNEAQ (reference sequence). The CDR3 contains 12 residues. CDR3 amino acids: CASSRTDGEAFF. Here the CDR3 DNA reads TGTGCCAGCTCTCGGACAGACGGTGAAGCTTTCTTT.

The CDR3 DNA reads TGTGCCAGCAGCTCCCAGGCTAACTATGGCTACACCTTC. It is translated as CASSSQANYGYTF. This sequence joins TRBV7-8 and TRBJ1-2; D ambiguous. The CDR3 spans 13 residues. V shed 4 bases and J shed 0 bases, with 6 bases lying between them. Germline V CDR1 and CDR2: SGHVS, FQNEAQ.

This clone has just a few counts. The CDR3 loop reads CASSLDTSGVDEQFF. The CDR3 coding sequence is TGCGCCAGCAGCTTGGACACTAGCGGGGTCGATGAGCAGTTCTTC. The rearrangement joins TRBV5-1 to TRBJ2-1, with 10 bases that match TRBD2. The CDR3 spans 15 residues. Per germline, CDR1 SGHRS and CDR2 YFSETQ. V dropped 0 bases and J dropped 8; count of bases not matched to a gene: 5.

This sequence joins TRBV7-9 and TRBJ1-4, with a possible D match to TRBD1 (5 bases). Germline CDR1 and CDR2: SEHNR and FQNEAQ (reference sequence). V gave up 5 bases and J gave up 3 bases, with 16 bases separating them. The CDR3 consists of 16 residues. CDR3 in amino acids: CASSPTTGFPNEKLFF. The CDR3, as DNA: TGTGCCAGCAGCCCCACCACAGGTTTTCCTAATGAAAAACTGTTTTTT. Full variable domain (rest looked up from reference TRBV7-9 and TRBJ1-4): DTGVSQNPRHKITKRGQNVTFRCDPISEHNRLYWYRQTLGQGPEFLTYFQNEAQLEKSRLLSDRFSAERPKGSFSTLEIQRTEQGDSAMYLCASSPTTGFPNEKLFFGSGTQLSVL.

The chain carries TRBV30 and TRBJ1-5, with D possibly being TRBD1 (5 bases). In germline, CDR1 is GTSNPN, CDR2 SVGIG (reference sequence). The ends were cut back, 4 bases at V and 4 bases at J, with 11 bases in the middle. The CDR3 runs 13 residues. CDR3 in DNA: TGTGCCTGGACCGACAGTTCGAATCAGCCCCAGCATTTT. Translation gives CAWTDSSNQPQHF.

This rearrangement joins TRBV4-1 to TRBJ1-5; 8 positions agree with TRBD1. Losses at the gene ends were 1 base for V and 3 bases for J; bases not matched to a gene: 11. The CDR3 consists of 18 residues. In germline, CDR1 is MGHRA, CDR2 YSYEKL. CDR3 sequence reads: CASSQVGTRTGLNQPQHF. CDR3 nucleotide sequence: TGCGCCAGCAGCCAAGTGGGAACAAGGACAGGGCTCAATCAGCCCCAGCATTTT.